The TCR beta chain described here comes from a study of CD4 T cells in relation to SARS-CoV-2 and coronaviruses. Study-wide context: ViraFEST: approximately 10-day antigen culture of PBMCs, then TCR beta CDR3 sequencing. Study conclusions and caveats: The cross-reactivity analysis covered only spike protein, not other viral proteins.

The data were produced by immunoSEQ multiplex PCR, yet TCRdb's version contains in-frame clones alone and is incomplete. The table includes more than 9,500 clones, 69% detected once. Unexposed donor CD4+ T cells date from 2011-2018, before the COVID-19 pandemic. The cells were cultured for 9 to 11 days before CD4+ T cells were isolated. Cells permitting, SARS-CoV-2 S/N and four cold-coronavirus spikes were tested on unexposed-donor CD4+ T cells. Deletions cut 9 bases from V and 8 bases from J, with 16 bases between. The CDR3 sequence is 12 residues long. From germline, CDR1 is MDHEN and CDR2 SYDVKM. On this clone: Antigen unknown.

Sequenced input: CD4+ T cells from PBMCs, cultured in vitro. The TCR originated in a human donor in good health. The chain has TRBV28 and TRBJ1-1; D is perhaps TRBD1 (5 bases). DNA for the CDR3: TGTGCCAGATACCCAGCGGGGGGGGAAGCTTTCTTT. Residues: CARYPAGGEAFF.